This T cell receptor (beta chain) is from a study of T cell responses to AZD1222 COVID-19 vaccine. Study observations and caveats: Unmutated variant regions reportedly attract nearly half of all spike-specific TCRs. Vaccine-associated CD4 TCRs ranged over spike, dominating at 160-218 and 743-854. Just a handful of AZD1222 recipients were seropositive at baseline. After the peak T cell response, and only then, were repertoires sampled.

In the case of this clone: The antigen is unknown.

The CDR3 has 15 amino acids. From germline, CDR1 is SGHRS and CDR2 YFSETQ. V lost 3 bases, J lost 4 bases, and 5 bases stayed unmatched. TCRdb keeps only in-frame clones here, not all; method: immunoSEQ multiplex PCR. The sample has 35,000 to 50,000 clones; about 80% are singletons. The source was peripheral blood, collected 28 days after the second dose of the MenACWY control vaccine. The rearrangement uses TRBV5-1 and TRBJ2-1; 9 positions match TRBD1. This TCR was sampled from an adult who received the MenACWY meningococcal vaccine as a control. CDR3 nucleotides: TGCGCCAGCAGCTCATGGACAGGGGTGTACAATGAGCAGTTCTTC. This codes for CASSSWTGVYNEQFF.